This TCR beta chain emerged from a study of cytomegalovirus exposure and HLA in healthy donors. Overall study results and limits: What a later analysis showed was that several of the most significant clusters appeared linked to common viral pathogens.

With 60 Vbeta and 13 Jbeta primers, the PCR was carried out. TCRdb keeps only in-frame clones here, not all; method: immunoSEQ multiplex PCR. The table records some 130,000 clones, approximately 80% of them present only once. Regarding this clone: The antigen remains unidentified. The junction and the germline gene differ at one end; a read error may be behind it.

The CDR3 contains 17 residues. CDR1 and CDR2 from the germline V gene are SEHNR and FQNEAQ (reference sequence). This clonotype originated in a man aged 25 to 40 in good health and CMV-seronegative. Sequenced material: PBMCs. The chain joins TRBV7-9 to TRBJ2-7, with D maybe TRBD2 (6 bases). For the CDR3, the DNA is TGTTCCAGCAGCTTAGGGGCTGGCGAGCCCCTAGCGTACGAGCAGTACTTC. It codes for CSSSLGAGEPLAYEQYF.